The rows below give T cell receptor beta chains drawn from one sample of a study of blood T cell repertoires in COVID-19. Clones were read by immunoSEQ multiplex PCR, and TCRdb kept only the in-frame ones, dropping some. The sample shows about 300,000 clones, 89% of them seen only once. Sequenced input: peripheral blood. Receptors were obtained from a woman in her twenties or thirties with COVID-19, enrolled during active disease. CDR3s include the opening cysteine and the closing phenylalanine or tryptophan. The D gene is left open where the match is weak. Rows may omit the clone size; those that give it use once, few, many or a size class.

D gene	J gene	V gene	clone size	CDR3 DNA	CDR3 protein
TRBD2	TRBJ2-2	TRBV19	.	TGTGCCAGTAGTCGGCGAAGACTAGCGGGGGCGACGAACACCGGGGAGCTGTTTTTT	CASSRRRLAGATNTGELFF
.	TRBJ2-5	TRBV2	.	TGTGCCAGCAGTGAAGAACAGCTCGCGGAGACCCAGTACTTC	CASSEEQLAETQYF
.	TRBJ1-1	TRBV14	.	TGTGCCAGCAGCCGAGGGAACACTGAAGCTTTCTTT	CASSRGNTEAFF
TRBD2	TRBJ2-3	TRBV27	once	TGTGCCAGCAGTGACTTGACTAGCTGGCTCACAGATACGCAGTATTTT	CASSDLTSWLTDTQYF
.	TRBJ2-7	TRBV5-6	.	TGTGCCAGCAGCTTATACAGGGACGGCGAGCAGTACTTC	CASSLYRDGEQYF
.	TRBJ1-6	TRBV5-1	.	TGCGCCAGCAGCTTGGAAGGAGGGGCGAGGATTTCACCCCTCCACTTT	CASSLEGGARISPLHF
TRBD1	TRBJ1-5	TRBV3-1/TRBV3-2	.	TGTGCCAGCAGCCAGCGCTCGGACAGGGCCCAGCCCCAGCATTTT	CASSQRSDRAQPQHF
.	TRBJ1-5	TRBV19	.	TGTGCCAGTAGTATAGGGGGGCTTCAGCCCCAGCATTTT	CASSIGGLQPQHF
TRBD2	TRBJ2-3	TRBV5-1	once	TGCGCCAGCAGCTTGTCCCCGGATAGCGGGGGCCCAGATACGCAGTATTTT	CASSLSPDSGGPDTQYF
.	TRBJ1-5	TRBV21-1	.	TGTGCCAGCACCCCGGACAGAAATCAGCCCCAGCATTTT	CASTPDRNQPQHF
.	TRBJ2-2	TRBV27	.	TGTGCCAGCAGTTTATACATCCCCGGGGAGCTGTTTTTT	CASSLYIPGELFF
TRBD1	TRBJ2-1	TRBV7-3	.	TGTGCCAGCAGCCCCGGACAGGTATACAATGAGCAGTTCTTC	CASSPGQVYNEQFF
.	TRBJ1-5	TRBV19	.	TGTGCCAGTAGCTTCGGGCGGGCCTCGGATCAGCCCCAGCATTTT	CASSFGRASDQPQHF
.	TRBJ2-6	TRBV30	once	TGTGCCTTCCAGGGTACTTGGGCCAACGTCCTGACTTTC	CAFQGTWANVLTF
TRBD1	TRBJ1-4	TRBV19	once	TGTGCCAGCCGGACAGGCTCGGATGAAAAACTGTTTTTT	CASRTGSDEKLFF
.	TRBJ2-3	TRBV12-3/TRBV12-4	.	TGTGCCAGCAGCCCCCTTAATACGCAGTATTTT	CASSPLNTQYF
.	TRBJ1-2	TRBV15	once	TGTGCCACCACCGAGGGTAGGGGACAAAACTATGGCTACACCTTC	CATTEGRGQNYGYTF
.	TRBJ1-1	TRBV5-6	.	TGTGCCAGCAGCCCCGGGGGAGACTTGGGCACTGAAGCTTTCTTT	CASSPGGDLGTEAFF
TRBD2	TRBJ2-1	TRBV25-1	.	TGTGCCAGCAGTGAATTGTCTAGCGGGGGGTACAATGAGCAGTTCTTC	CASSELSSGGYNEQFF
TRBD2	TRBJ2-3	TRBV6-1	.	TGTGCCAGCAGTGACCCTAGCGGAATTAGCACAGATACGCAGTATTTT	CASSDPSGISTDTQYF
TRBD1	TRBJ1-4	TRBV6-5	.	TGTGCCAGCAGTTACGGGACAGGGAAGGATGAAAAACTGTTTTTT	CASSYGTGKDEKLFF
TRBD1	TRBJ1-2	TRBV3-1/TRBV3-2	.	TGTGCCAGCAGCCCTCCGACAGGGGTGGGTGGCTACACCTTC	CASSPPTGVGGYTF
.	TRBJ2-5	TRBV10-3	.	TGTGCCATCAGGGACAGTCTGGGGCAAGAGACCCAGTACTTC	CAIRDSLGQETQYF
TRBD1	TRBJ1-4	TRBV5-6	.	TGTGCCAGCAGTTCCGGGACAGGGGGCGCCCCGTGGGGACTGTTTTTT	CASSSGTGGAPWGLFF
.	TRBJ1-2	TRBV3-1/TRBV3-2	.	TGTGCCAGCAGCCAAGATAGTAGGGGCTATGGCTACACCTTC	CASSQDSRGYGYTF
.	TRBJ2-2	TRBV12-3/TRBV12-4	.	TGTGCCACCTACAACACCGGGGAGCTGTTTTTT	CATYNTGELFF
TRBD1	TRBJ2-3	TRBV7-9	.	TGTGCCAGCAGCCTTGGGACAGGAACAGATACGCAGTATTTT	CASSLGTGTDTQYF
.	TRBJ2-5	TRBV6-5	.	TGTGCCAGCAGAATACTAGGGCCTACCCAGTACTTC	CASRILGPTQYF
TRBD1	TRBJ1-3	TRBV7-8	.	TGTGCCAGCAGCCCAGGGACAGTCAGAAACACCATATATTTT	CASSPGTVRNTIYF
TRBD1	TRBJ2-5	TRBV10-2	.	TGCGCCAGCAGTGAGTTATGGGACAGAAGCCAAGAGACCCAGTACTTC	CASSELWDRSQETQYF
TRBD1	TRBJ1-2	TRBV15	.	TGTGCCACCAGCAGATCGACAGGGGGTGATGGCTACACCTTC	CATSRSTGGDGYTF
.	TRBJ1-3	TRBV9	.	TGTGCCAGCAGCGACCAGGGAACTGGAAACACCATATATTTT	CASSDQGTGNTIYF
TRBD1	TRBJ1-5	TRBV12-5	.	TGTGCTAGTGGTTCATCACAGGGGGCGAATCAGCCCCAGCATTTT	CASGSSQGANQPQHF
.	TRBJ1-5	TRBV2	few	TGTGCCTTTAGGGCAGGGATCAATCAGCCCCAGCATTTT	CAFRAGINQPQHF
.	TRBJ1-1	TRBV6-4	.	TGTGCCAGCAGTGAAGAGGGGGATAACACTGAAGCTTTCTTT	CASSEEGDNTEAFF
TRBD1	TRBJ1-3	TRBV3-1/TRBV3-2	once	TGTGCCAGCAGAGACCCCGGGACAGGGGCTGGAAACACCATATATTTT	CASRDPGTGAGNTIYF
TRBD1	TRBJ1-2	TRBV3-1/TRBV3-2	.	TGTGCCAGCAGCCAGAGGGGGCTCCATGGCTACACCTTC	CASSQRGLHGYTF